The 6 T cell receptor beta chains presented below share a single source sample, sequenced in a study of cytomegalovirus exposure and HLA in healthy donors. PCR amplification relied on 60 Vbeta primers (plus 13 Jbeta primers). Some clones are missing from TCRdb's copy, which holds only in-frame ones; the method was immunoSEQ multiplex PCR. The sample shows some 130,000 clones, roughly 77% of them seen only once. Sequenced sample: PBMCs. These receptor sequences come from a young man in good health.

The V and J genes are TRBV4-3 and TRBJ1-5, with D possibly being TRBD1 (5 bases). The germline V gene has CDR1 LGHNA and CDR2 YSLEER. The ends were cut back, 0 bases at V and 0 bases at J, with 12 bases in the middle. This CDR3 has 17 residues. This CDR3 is CASSQDLGGYSNQPQHF. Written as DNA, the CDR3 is TGCGCCAGCAGCCAAGATTTGGGGGGGTATAGCAATCAGCCCCAGCATTTT.

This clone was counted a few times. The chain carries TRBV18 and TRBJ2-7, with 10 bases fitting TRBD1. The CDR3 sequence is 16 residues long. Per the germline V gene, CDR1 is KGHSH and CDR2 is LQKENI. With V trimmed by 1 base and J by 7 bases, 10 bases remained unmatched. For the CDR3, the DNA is TGTGCCAGCTCACCACTTCCCCGACAGGGGGCGCGGGAGCAGTACTTC. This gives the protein CASSPLPRQGAREQYF.

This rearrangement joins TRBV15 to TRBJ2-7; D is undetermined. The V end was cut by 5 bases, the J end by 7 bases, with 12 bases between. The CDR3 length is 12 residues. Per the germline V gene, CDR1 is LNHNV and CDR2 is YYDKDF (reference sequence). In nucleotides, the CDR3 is TGTGCCACCAGCGGCCAAGCCGGGGAGCAGTACTTC. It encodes CATSGQAGEQYF.

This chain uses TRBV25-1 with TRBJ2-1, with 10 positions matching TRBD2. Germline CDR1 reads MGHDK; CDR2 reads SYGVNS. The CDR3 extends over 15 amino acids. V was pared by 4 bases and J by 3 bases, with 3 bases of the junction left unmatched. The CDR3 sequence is CASSAWTSGYNEQFF. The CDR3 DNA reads TGTGCCAGCAGTGCCTGGACTAGCGGCTACAATGAGCAGTTCTTC. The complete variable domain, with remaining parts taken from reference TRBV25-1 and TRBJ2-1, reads EADIYQTPRYLVIGTGKKITLECSQTMGHDKMYWYQQDPGMELHLIHYSYGVNSTEKGDLSSESTVSRIRTEHFPLTLESARPSHTSQYLCASSAWTSGYNEQFFGPGTRLTVL.

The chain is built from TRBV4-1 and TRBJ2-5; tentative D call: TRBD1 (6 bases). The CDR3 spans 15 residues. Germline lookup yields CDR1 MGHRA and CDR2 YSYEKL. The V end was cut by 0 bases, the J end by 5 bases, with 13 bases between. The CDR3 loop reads CASSQDPGQPETQYF. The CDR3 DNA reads TGCGCCAGCAGCCAAGATCCCGGACAGCCGGAGACCCAGTACTTC.

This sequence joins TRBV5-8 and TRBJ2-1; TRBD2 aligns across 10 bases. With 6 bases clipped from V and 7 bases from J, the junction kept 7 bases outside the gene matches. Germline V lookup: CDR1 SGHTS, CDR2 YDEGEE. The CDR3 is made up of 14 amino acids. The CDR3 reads CASKVGLANNEQFF. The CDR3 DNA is TGTGCCAGCAAGGTGGGACTAGCGAATAATGAGCAGTTCTTC. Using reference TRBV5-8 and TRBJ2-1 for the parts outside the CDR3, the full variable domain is EAGVTQSPTHLIKTRGQQATLRCSPISGHTSVYWYQQALGLGLQFLLWYDEGEERNRGNFPPRFSGRQFPNYSSELNVNALELEDSALYLCASKVGLANNEQFFGPGTRLTVL.